The present TCR beta chain was sequenced within a study of T cell responses to AZD1222 COVID-19 vaccine. The study, taken as a whole, reports: Distributed over spike, vaccine-associated CD4 TCRs predominated at 160-218 and 743-854. Seropositivity was recorded at baseline in only a handful of AZD1222 recipients. Reportedly, nearly half the spike-specific TCRs target unmutated variant regions.

The repertoire was sequenced with immunoSEQ multiplex PCR; TCRdb's copy has only in-frame clones and lacks some. The table has 140,000 to 150,000 clones, about 93% seen once. Concerning this clone: The antigen remains unidentified.

The TCR sequence derives from an adult in good health. Specimen: peripheral blood, collected on day 0 of AZD1222 vaccination.

CDR3 in DNA: TGTGCCAGCAGCGATACAGGGAATCGGCAGTACTTC. It is translated as CASSDTGNRQYF. The chain carries TRBV5-6 and TRBJ2-7; D may be TRBD1 (6 bases). Germline V gives CDR1 SGHDT, CDR2 YYEEEE. V was pared by 4 bases and J by 9 bases, with 14 bases between. The CDR3 has 12 amino acids.